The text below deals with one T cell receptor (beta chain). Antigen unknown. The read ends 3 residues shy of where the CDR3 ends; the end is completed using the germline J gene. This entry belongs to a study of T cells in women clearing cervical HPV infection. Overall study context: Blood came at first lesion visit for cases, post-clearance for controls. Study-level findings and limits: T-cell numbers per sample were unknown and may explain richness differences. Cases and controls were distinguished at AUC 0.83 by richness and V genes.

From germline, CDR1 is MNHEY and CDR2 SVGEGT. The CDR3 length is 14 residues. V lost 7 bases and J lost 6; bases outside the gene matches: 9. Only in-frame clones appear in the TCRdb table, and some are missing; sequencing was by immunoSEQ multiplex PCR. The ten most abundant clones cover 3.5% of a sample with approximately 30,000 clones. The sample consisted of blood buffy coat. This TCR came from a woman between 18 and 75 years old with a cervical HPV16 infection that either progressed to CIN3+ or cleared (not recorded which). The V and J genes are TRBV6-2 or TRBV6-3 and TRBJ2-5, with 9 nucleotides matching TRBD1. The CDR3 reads CASMTGGFVKTQYF. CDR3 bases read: TGTGCCAGCATGACAGGGGGTTTTGTAAAGACC.